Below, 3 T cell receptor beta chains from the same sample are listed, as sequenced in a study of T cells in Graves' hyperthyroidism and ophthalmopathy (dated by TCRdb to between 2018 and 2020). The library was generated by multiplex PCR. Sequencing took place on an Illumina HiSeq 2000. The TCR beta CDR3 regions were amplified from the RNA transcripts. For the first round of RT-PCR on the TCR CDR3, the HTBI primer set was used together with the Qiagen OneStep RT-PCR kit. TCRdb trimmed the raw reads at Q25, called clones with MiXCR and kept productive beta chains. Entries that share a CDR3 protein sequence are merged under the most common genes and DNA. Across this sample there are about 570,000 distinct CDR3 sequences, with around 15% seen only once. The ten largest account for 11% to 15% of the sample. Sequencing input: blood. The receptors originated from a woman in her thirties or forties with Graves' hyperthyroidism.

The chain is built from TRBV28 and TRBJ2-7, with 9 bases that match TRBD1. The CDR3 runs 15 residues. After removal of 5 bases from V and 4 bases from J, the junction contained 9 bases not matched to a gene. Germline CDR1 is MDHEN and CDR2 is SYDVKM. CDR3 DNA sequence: TGTGCCAGCAGTCCCCGACTGGGACAGGGATACGAGCAGTACTTC. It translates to CASSPRLGQGYEQYF.

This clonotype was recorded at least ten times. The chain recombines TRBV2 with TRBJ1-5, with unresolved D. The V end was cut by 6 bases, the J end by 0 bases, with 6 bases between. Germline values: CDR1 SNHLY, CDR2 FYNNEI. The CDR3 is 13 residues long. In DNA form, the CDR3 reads TGTGCCAGCAGATATTATAGCAATCAGCCCCAGCATTTT. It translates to CASRYYSNQPQHF.

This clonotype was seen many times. This chain's CDR3 is CATRTGGNTEAFF. DNA of the CDR3: TGTGCCACCAGGACAGGGGGGAACACTGAAGCTTTCTTT. The chain links TRBV24-1 to TRBJ1-1; 9 nucleotides line up with TRBD1. The CDR3 sequence is 13 residues long. The trim removed 7 bases at V and 1 base at J, leaving 0 bases unmatched. Germline lookup yields CDR1 KGHDR and CDR2 SFDVKD.